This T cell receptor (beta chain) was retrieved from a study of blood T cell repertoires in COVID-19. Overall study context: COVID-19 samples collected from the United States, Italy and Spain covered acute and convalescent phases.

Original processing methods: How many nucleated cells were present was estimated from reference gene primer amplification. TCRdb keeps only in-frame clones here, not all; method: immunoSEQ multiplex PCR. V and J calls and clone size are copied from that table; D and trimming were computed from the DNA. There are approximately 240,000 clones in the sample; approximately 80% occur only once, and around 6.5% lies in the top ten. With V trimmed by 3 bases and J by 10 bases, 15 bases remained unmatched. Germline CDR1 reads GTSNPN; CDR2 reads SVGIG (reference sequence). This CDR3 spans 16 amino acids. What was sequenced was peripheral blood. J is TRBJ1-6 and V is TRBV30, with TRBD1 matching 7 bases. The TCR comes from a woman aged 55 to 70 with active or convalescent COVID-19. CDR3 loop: CAWSRGTPGGRSPLHF. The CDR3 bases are TGTGCCTGGAGCCGCGGGACTCCAGGGGGACGATCACCCCTCCACTTT.